A selection of T cell receptor beta chains follows, all from one sample in a study of beta chain features in type 1 diabetes. Assay used: immunoSEQ multiplex PCR; TCRdb lists only in-frame clones, some missing. The sample holds about 220,000 clones, approximately 10% seen once. The specimen sequenced was central memory CD4+ T cells from blood. The receptors were gathered from a man aged 18-30 years in good health. The CDR3 runs from the conserved cysteine through the conserved F or W. D genes are given only for firm matches. The size entry is marked missing in some rows and otherwise reads once, few, many or a size class.

j_call,clone_size,cdr3_length,v_call,d_call,cdr3_nt,cdr3_aa
TRBJ2-7,NA,14,TRBV19,TRBD1,TGTGCCAGTAGTACGACAGGGGGCGAATACGAGCAGTACTTC,CASSTTGGEYEQYF
TRBJ2-3,NA,17,TRBV5-1,TRBD2,TGCGCCAGCAGCCCCCTCACTAGCGGGGCTTCCGCAGATACGCAGTATTTT,CASSPLTSGASADTQYF
TRBJ2-3,NA,15,TRBV5-4,TRBD2,TGTGCCAGCAGCTTAACTAGCGGGAGAGTCAATACGCAGTATTTT,CASSLTSGRVNTQYF
TRBJ2-7,many,16,TRBV7-9,NA,TGTGCCAGCAGCCCGCAACAGGGTCCCCTTTCCTACGAGCAGTACTTC,CASSPQQGPLSYEQYF
TRBJ2-1,many,14,TRBV19,NA,TGTGCCAGTAGTATAGGCAGGTCGGGCAATGAGCAGTTCTTC,CASSIGRSGNEQFF
TRBJ2-5,few,15,TRBV6-5,TRBD2,TGTGCCAGCAGTTACCGAACTAGCGGCACAGAGACCCAGTACTTC,CASSYRTSGTETQYF
TRBJ1-5,few,13,TRBV19,TRBD1,TGTGCCAGTAGTCAAATACAGGGGAGGCCCCAGCATTTT,CASSQIQGRPQHF
TRBJ1-1,NA,14,TRBV5-1,NA,TGCGCCAGCAGCTGGTGGAACGCAAACACTGAAGCTTTCTTT,CASSWWNANTEAFF
TRBJ2-3,NA,17,TRBV6-1,NA,TGTGCCAGCAGTGAAGCTAGGGGACACCCCACCACAGATACGCAGTATTTT,CASSEARGHPTTDTQYF
TRBJ2-6,many,15,TRBV28,NA,TGTGCCAGCAGGTCCACAGGGCCTGGGGCCAACGTCCTGACTTTC,CASRSTGPGANVLTF
TRBJ2-2,many,16,TRBV30,TRBD1,TGTGCCTGGCGACTATCCGGGACAGGGGGAACCGGGGAGCTGTTTTTT,CAWRLSGTGGTGELFF
TRBJ2-5,few,13,TRBV30,TRBD1,TGTGCCTGGAGCCGGGACAGGGGCGAGACCCAGTACTTC,CAWSRDRGETQYF
TRBJ1-5,NA,13,TRBV29-1,NA,TGCAGCGTTGGGGAATATAGCAATCAGCCCCAGCATTTT,CSVGEYSNQPQHF
TRBJ1-4,few,14,TRBV11-1,NA,TGTGCCAGCAGCTTCGGCCGGAGTAATGAAAAACTGTTTTTT,CASSFGRSNEKLFF
TRBJ1-1,few,11,TRBV7-9,NA,TGTGCCAGCGTTCCCTACACTGAAGCTTTCTTT,CASVPYTEAFF
TRBJ2-5,NA,13,TRBV2,TRBD2,TGTGCCAGCGACGGGAGGGCGGGAGAGACCCAGTACTTC,CASDGRAGETQYF
TRBJ2-2,few,15,TRBV4-2,NA,TGTGCCAGCAGCCAAGAGGGGCTACGGACCGGGGAGCTGTTTTTT,CASSQEGLRTGELFF
TRBJ1-1,few,14,TRBV16,NA,TGTGCCAGCAGCCAACCGGGGGCGAACACTGAAGCTTTCTTT,CASSQPGANTEAFF
TRBJ2-3,few,17,TRBV4-1,TRBD2,TGCGCCAGCAGCCAAGGGCCCTCAGCGGGAGCGCGGGATACGCAGTATTTT,CASSQGPSAGARDTQYF
TRBJ1-1,few,12,TRBV30,NA,TGTGCCTGGAGTCAAACCCGGGCTGAAGCTTTCTTT,CAWSQTRAEAFF
TRBJ2-5,NA,14,TRBV28,TRBD1,TGTGCCAGCAGTCTTCCGGGACAGGGAAAGACCCAGTACTTC,CASSLPGQGKTQYF
TRBJ2-3,few,13,TRBV6-5,NA,TGTGCCAGCAGCCAACAGGGCACAGATACGCAGTATTTT,CASSQQGTDTQYF
TRBJ2-7,NA,15,TRBV2,NA,TGTGCCAGCAGTGAAACCCGGACAGTCTCCTACGAGCAGTACTTC,CASSETRTVSYEQYF
TRBJ1-2,once,13,TRBV6-5,NA,TGTGCCAGCACCAACGGACGCTTCGGAGGCTACACCTTC,CASTNGRFGGYTF
TRBJ2-3,NA,16,TRBV2,TRBD1,TGTGCCAGCACCTCTTCCACAGGGGGCTCAACAGATACGCAGTATTTT,CASTSSTGGSTDTQYF
TRBJ2-3,few,17,TRBV21-1,NA,TGTGCCAGCAGCAATGGGATCCGGCTAGCGGGGACAGATACGCAGTATTTT,CASSNGIRLAGTDTQYF
TRBJ2-4,NA,15,TRBV7-2,NA,TGTGCCAGCAGCTTTCGTCTAGGGGCGGAAAACATTCAGTACTTC,CASSFRLGAENIQYF
TRBJ2-5,few,15,TRBV28,NA,TGTGCCAGCAGTCTGTATCGGGAGATCGGGGAGACCCAGTACTTC,CASSLYREIGETQYF
TRBJ2-5,once,12,TRBV2,NA,TGTGCCGGTTCGACGGAGGGGGAGACCCAGTACTTC,CAGSTEGETQYF
TRBJ1-4,once,13,TRBV29-1,NA,TGCAGCGTTGTAATCGCAACTAATGAAAAACTGTTTTTT,CSVVIATNEKLFF
TRBJ2-1,NA,16,TRBV5-1,TRBD2,TGCGCCAGCAGCTTGGGTACGGGAGGGCCCTACAATGAGCAGTTCTTC,CASSLGTGGPYNEQFF
TRBJ2-5,NA,14,TRBV10-3,TRBD2,TGTGCCATCAGCCGGACTAGCGAAAAAGAGACCCAGTACTTC,CAISRTSEKETQYF
TRBJ2-2,many,15,TRBV29-1,TRBD1,TGCAGCGTTGAAGATCGAGGGGGCAACACCGGGGAGCTGTTTTTT,CSVEDRGGNTGELFF
TRBJ2-7,few,13,TRBV5-1,NA,TGCGCCAGCAGCCCCACAGGGAGCTACGAGCAGTACTTC,CASSPTGSYEQYF
TRBJ1-1,NA,13,TRBV28,NA,TGTGCCAGCAGGCCACCCGGGGACACTGAAGCTTTCTTT,CASRPPGDTEAFF
TRBJ2-5,few,15,TRBV11-1,NA,TGTGCCAGCAGCTTAAGCAGCGCGGCCCAAGAGACCCAGTACTTC,CASSLSSAAQETQYF
TRBJ2-1,many,15,TRBV10-3,TRBD2,TGTGCCATCAGGGACCCCAGGACTAGCGGGAATGAGCAGTTCTTC,CAIRDPRTSGNEQFF